A single sample is the source of the 14 T cell receptor beta chains below, sequenced in a study of post-analysis software for immune sequencing data. Study findings and constraints: About 5 TRBV segments (TRBV5-6, TRBV5-1 and TRBV20-1 among them) occurred more frequently in patients than in controls.

Which antigens these TCRs recognize remains unknown. TCR beta cDNA libraries had unique molecular identifiers. TCRdb reanalysed the PCR reads using MiXCR and keeps one entry per CDR3 protein. The table lists about half a million distinct CDR3 sequences, roughly 34% of them singletons. What was sequenced was blood. The receptors here all came from a girl aged 2 to 17 with multiple sclerosis.

The chain carries TRBV10-3 and TRBJ1-1; D unclear. CDR1 and CDR2 from the germline V gene are ENHRY and SYGVKD. V gave up 0 bases and J gave up 3 bases, with 5 bases separating them. CDR3 length: 13 residues. The CDR3 nucleotides are TGTGCCATCAGTGAGTCAAGGGACACTGAAGCTTTCTTT. The encoded protein is CAISESRDTEAFF.

This clonotype was observed a handful of times. The chain uses TRBV24-1 and TRBJ2-7; the D gene could be TRBD1 or TRBD2 (5 bases each). The CDR3 length is 15 residues. Germline-derived CDR1 and CDR2 are KGHDR and SFDVKD. V was shortened by 4 bases and J by 3 bases, with 15 bases between the two germline ends. The CDR3 reads CATSDPSGRDYEQYF. The CDR3 coding sequence is TGTGCCACCAGTGACCCTTCGGGACGGGACTACGAGCAGTACTTC.

The chain carries TRBV5-6 and TRBJ1-3; D gene ambiguous. The V gene lost 2 bases and the J gene lost 0 bases, with 6 bases spanning the gap. This CDR3 region has 14 residues. Germline CDR1 is SGHDT and CDR2 is YYEEEE. Here the CDR3 reads CASSFTPSGNTIYF. The CDR3 nucleotides read TGTGCCAGCAGCTTCACCCCCTCTGGAAACACCATATATTTT.

This clonotype was detected a few times. The chain combines TRBV10-3 with TRBJ1-2, with 12 positions matching TRBD1. Trimming at V came to 3 bases and at J to 7 bases, leaving 12 bases not matched to a gene. The CDR3 is made up of 17 amino acids. Germline V gene sequence: CDR1 ENHRY, CDR2 SYGVKD. The CDR3 region has the DNA TGTGCCATCAGTGAAAGGCCAGCCGGGACAGGGGGCTTTGGCTACACCTTC. It translates to CAISERPAGTGGFGYTF.

This clonotype was seen just once. The chain employs TRBV24-1 and TRBJ2-1; D might be TRBD1 or TRBD2, each matching 6 bases. Germline V lookup: CDR1 KGHDR, CDR2 SFDVKD. V lost 1 base to trimming and J lost 2 bases, with 14 bases between them. The CDR3 has 17 amino acids. This CDR3 reads CATSDFVRGATYNEQFF. The CDR3 bases are TGTGCCACCAGTGATTTTGTGAGGGGGGCCACCTACAATGAGCAGTTCTTC.

The chain combines TRBV6-6 with TRBJ2-7, with a tentative D call TRBD2 (6 bases). CDR1 is MNHNY and CDR2 is SVGAGI in the germline V gene (reference sequence). Trimming removed 7 bases at V and 6 bases at J, with 10 bases between. The CDR3 has 11 residues. The CDR3 loop is CASKFGGEQYF. The DNA of the CDR3 is TGTGCCAGCAAATTCGGGGGCGAGCAGTACTTC.

The J gene is TRBJ2-1, the V gene TRBV7-9; 9 positions agree with TRBD2. The CDR3 runs to 14 residues. Germline CDR1 and CDR2: SEHNR and FQNEAQ (reference sequence). Trimming cost V 1 base and J 15 bases; bases outside gene matches: 10. This CDR3 reads CASSLEETSGRWFF. The CDR3 bases are TGTGCCAGCAGCTTAGAGGAGACTAGCGGTCGTTGGTTCTTC.

The CDR3 loop is CASSLGGKGQPQHF. CDR3 coding DNA: TGTGCCAGCAGCTTAGGGGGAAAGGGTCAGCCCCAGCATTTT. The rearrangement joins TRBV7-2 to TRBJ1-5, with D uncertain. The CDR3 has 14 amino acids. V was shortened by 1 base and J by 6 bases, with 10 bases between the two germline ends. Germline CDR1 and CDR2: SGHTA and FQGNSA.

Concerning this clonotype itself: Its ends do not fully match the called genes, so a read error is possible. This chain uses TRBV29-1 with TRBJ1-1, with D uncertain. There are 11 residues in the CDR3. CDR1 is SQVTM and CDR2 is ANQGSEA in the germline V gene. CDR3 coding DNA: TGCAGCGTCCTGAAGAACGCTGAAGCTTTCTTT. It is translated as CSVLKNAEAFF.

The rearrangement joins TRBV6-2 or TRBV6-3 to TRBJ2-3; the match to TRBD2 covers 9 bases. The CDR3 runs 16 residues. Looked up from germline, CDR1 is MNHEY and CDR2 is SVGEGT. V shed 6 bases, J shed 4 bases, and the junction held 11 bases outside the gene matches. Written as DNA, the CDR3 is TGTGCCAGCAGAAGGCCTCCGGGACTAGCCGCAGATACGCAGTATTTT. It encodes CASRRPPGLAADTQYF.

The chain combines TRBV5-5 with TRBJ1-1; D unclear. CDR3 length: 15 amino acids. Germline CDR1 reads SGHKS; CDR2 reads YYEKEE (reference sequence). The V end was cut by 2 bases, the J end by 4 bases, with 15 bases between. CDR3 DNA sequence: TGTGCCAGCAGCTTATTGGAGGGAGGGAGCACTGAAGCTTTCTTT. Amino acids: CASSLLEGGSTEAFF.

The chain couples TRBV20-1 to TRBJ1-1; maybe TRBD1 (6 bases). CDR1 and CDR2 from the germline V gene are DFQATT and SNEGSKA (reference sequence). Trimming stripped 2 bases from V and 4 bases from J, with 14 bases between. The CDR3 extends over 14 amino acids. CDR3 nucleotide sequence: TGCAGTGCTAGAAGGGCAGGGGCGAGCACTGAAGCTTTCTTT. It specifies CSARRAGASTEAFF.

The rearrangement links TRBV20-1 to TRBJ2-7; D ambiguous. The CDR3 is 12 residues long. Germline CDR1 DFQATT, CDR2 SNEGSKA (reference sequence). The germline V and J ends were trimmed by 1 base and 2 bases, with 6 bases remaining between them. The CDR3 here is CSARVNTYEQYF. CDR3 coding DNA: TGCAGTGCTAGAGTCAATACCTACGAGCAGTACTTC.

J is TRBJ2-6 and V is TRBV28; possibly TRBD2 for D (6 bases). The CDR3 spans 14 residues. The V gene lost 8 bases and the J gene lost 6 bases, with 14 bases spanning the gap. CDR1 and CDR2 (germline): MDHEN, SYDVKM. The DNA for the CDR3 is TGTGCCAGCTCAATTGGGGGGTCGGCCAACGTCCTGACTTTC. Its translation is CASSIGGSANVLTF.